This T cell receptor (beta chain) was profiled in a study of blood T cells in healthy people across ages. Overall study findings and caveats: Roughly linear declines in TCR beta diversity per million T cells occurred with age. Estimated diversity that came from one million T cells was considered an underestimate.

It was with a sample-barcoded 5' primer and a J-beta primer mix that a second PCR of about 7 to 12 cycles was run. A single record per CDR3 protein comes from TCRdb applying MiXCR to the 5' RACE reads. This table holds 650,000 to 800,000 distinct CDR3 sequences, around two fifths found once. As to this clonotype: Its specificity is not known.

Germline CDR1 and CDR2: SGHRS and YFSETQ. Trimming at V came to 4 bases and at J to 4 bases, leaving 7 bases not matched to a gene. The CDR3 extends over 16 amino acids. Sequencing was carried out using blood. The TCR was taken from a man between 60 and 70 years old in good health. The chain recombines TRBV5-1 with TRBJ1-5; TRBD1 aligns across 11 bases. DNA of the CDR3: TGCGCCAGCAGCGAGTCCGGGACAGGGGGGAATCAGCCCCAGCATTTT. Amino acids: CASSESGTGGNQPQHF.